This T cell receptor (beta chain) was sequenced in a study of shared clonotypes between healthy human individuals. Points from the study as a whole: Collection of samples was limited to blood; tissue repertoires likely differ. Sequencing depth was a factor that was expected to affect clonotype sharing among donors.

Donors had no recently reported acute infections or vaccinations and were HIV-negative. Measured with immunoSEQ multiplex PCR; TCRdb has only the in-frame clones, and not every one. Among fewer than 600,000 clones listed, about four fifths were seen once. With V trimmed by 2 bases and J by 3 bases, 0 bases remained unmatched. CDR1 SGHTA and CDR2 FQGTGA come from the germline V gene. The CDR3 covers 13 residues. For this clone: What it binds is unknown.

Sequenced: PBMCs. V gene TRBV7-3 combines with J gene TRBJ1-2, with 7 bases matching TRBD1. The source of this sequence is a woman aged 40 to 49 in good health. Some clones in this sample may be carry-over from other donors' samples. CDR3 region: CASSLQGDYGYTF. The CDR3, as DNA: TGTGCCAGCAGCTTACAGGGGGACTATGGCTACACCTTC. Looking up the rest from reference TRBV7-3 and TRBJ1-2 gives the full variable domain: GAGVSQTPSNKVTEKGKYVELRCDPISGHTALYWYRQSLGQGPEFLIYFQGTGAADDSGLPNDRFFAVRPEGSVSTLKIQRTERGDSAVYLCASSLQGDYGYTFGSGTRLTVV.